This TCR beta chain was sequenced during a study of T cell changes during pregnancy in multiple sclerosis. There are 12 residues in the CDR3. V was shortened by 0 bases and J by 7 bases, with 7 bases between the two germline ends. Germline lookup yields CDR1 SGHDT and CDR2 YYEEEE. The protocol was immunoSEQ multiplex PCR, while the TCRdb copy is restricted to in-frame clones and leaves out a portion. The data hold 50,000 or so clones, with more than 85% observed a single time. The chain couples TRBV5-6 to TRBJ1-2; D gene ambiguous. This TCR was sampled from a female donor with multiple sclerosis, enrolled in a pregnancy study. Source: CD8+ T cells from peripheral blood mononuclear cells, taken in the first trimester of pregnancy. DNA of the CDR3: TGTGCCAGCAGCTTGGTCGAGAGTGGCTACACCTTC. It encodes CASSLVESGYTF.